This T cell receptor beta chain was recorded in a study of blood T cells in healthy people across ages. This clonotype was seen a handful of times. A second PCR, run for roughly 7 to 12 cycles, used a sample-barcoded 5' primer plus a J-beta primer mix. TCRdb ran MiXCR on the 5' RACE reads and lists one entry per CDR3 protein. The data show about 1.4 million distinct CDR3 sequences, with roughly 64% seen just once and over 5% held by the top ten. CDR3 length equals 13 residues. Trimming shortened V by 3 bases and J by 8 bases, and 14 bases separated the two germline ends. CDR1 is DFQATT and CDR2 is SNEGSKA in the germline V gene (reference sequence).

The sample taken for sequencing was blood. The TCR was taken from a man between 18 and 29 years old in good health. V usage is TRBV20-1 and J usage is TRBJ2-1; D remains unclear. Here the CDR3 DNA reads TGCAGTGCTAGGACGCCTAGGTCCCATGAGCAGTTCTTC. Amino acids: CSARTPRSHEQFF.